The present entry profiles one TCR beta chain with its context. Its antigen is as yet unknown. A quantity of about 0.45 to 1 ug RNA underwent reverse transcription using random hexamers. It was immunoSEQ multiplex PCR that amplified TCR beta CDR3 across 54 Vbeta and 13 Jbeta. TCRdb analysed the immunoSEQ multiplex PCR reads with MiXCR anew, one entry per CDR3 protein. The repertoire holds under 200,000 distinct CDR3 sequences, with around nine tenths as singletons. These data belong to a study of CD8 T cells in Susac syndrome. Study background: When blood was drawn, patients with Susac syndrome were on intravenous immunoglobulin alone, on corticosteroids, or therapy-naive. Findings and caveats of the study: The CD4+ T cell repertoires in Susac syndrome were not clonally expanded.

High-throughput TCR beta sequencing covered peripheral CD8+ and CD4+ T cells. Germline assignment: CDR1 SNHLY and CDR2 FYNNEI. V was clipped by 8 bases and J by 3 bases, with 13 bases between them. The CDR3 has 13 amino acids. The sequenced material came from CD4+ T cells from PBMCs. This receptor was obtained from a human donor with Susac syndrome. This chain connects TRBV2 to TRBJ1-1, with D possibly matching TRBD1 (5 bases). Written as DNA, the CDR3 is TGTGCCAGCCCCTTCATGGGGGACACTGAAGCTTTCTTT. Translated: CASPFMGDTEAFF.